These 24 T cell receptor beta chains were sequenced from one sample in a study of T cell responses to AZD1222 COVID-19 vaccine. The protocol was immunoSEQ multiplex PCR, while the TCRdb copy is restricted to in-frame clones and leaves out a portion. Among 170,000 or so clones, roughly 87% were seen once, and the ten largest hold roughly 2.5%. The source material was peripheral blood, sampled on day 0 of AZD1222 vaccination. The receptors come from an adult in good health.

The chain links TRBV28 to TRBJ1-2; D remains unclear. This CDR3 is 12 amino acids long. Germline V gene sequence: CDR1 MDHEN, CDR2 SYDVKM. V lost 6 bases and J lost 5, with 10 bases in between. Here the CDR3 DNA reads TGTGCCAGCAGCCCAGGCAGTTATGGCTACACCTTC. Translating gives CASSPGSYGYTF.

The rearrangement links TRBV27 to TRBJ2-3; D not certain. This CDR3 region has 14 residues. In germline, CDR1 is MNHEY, CDR2 SMNVEV (reference sequence). Trimming cost V 6 bases and J 4 bases, with 14 bases left between them. CDR3 loop: CASSPYPDPDTQYF. The CDR3 nucleotides read TGTGCCAGCAGCCCGTACCCAGACCCAGATACGCAGTATTTT.

V usage is TRBV14 and J usage is TRBJ1-2, with 7 bases aligning to TRBD1. With V trimmed by 4 bases and J by 4 bases, 6 bases remained unmatched. The germline gives CDR1 SGHDN, CDR2 FVKESK. The CDR3 is made up of 14 amino acids. The CDR3 loop reads CASSRDSFRYGYTF. The DNA of the CDR3 is TGTGCCAGCAGCCGGGACAGTTTCCGCTATGGCTACACCTTC.

The chain is built from TRBV25-1 and TRBJ2-6; the D gene could be TRBD1 or TRBD2 (5 bases each). The CDR3 has 15 residues. The V end lost 3 bases, the J end lost 0 bases, and 6 bases lay between the germline ends. Germline CDR1 reads MGHDK; CDR2 reads SYGVNS. Written as DNA, the CDR3 is TGTGCCAGCAGTGAGGGGACCTCTGGGGCCAACGTCCTGACTTTC. As protein: CASSEGTSGANVLTF.

The rearrangement joins TRBV5-5 to TRBJ1-5; D is ambiguous. Trimming took off 0 bases at V and 0 bases at J, with 10 bases between the two ends. Germline V gives CDR1 SGHKS, CDR2 YYEKEE (reference sequence). CDR3 size: 16 residues. CDR3 nucleotide sequence: TGTGCCAGCAGCTTGGTGGCAAGCAGTAGCAATCAGCCCCAGCATTTT. It encodes CASSLVASSSNQPQHF.

The V call is TRBV18, the J call TRBJ1-2; TRBD1 is a possible D gene (6 bases). The CDR3 loop spans 18 amino acids. Trimming took 2 bases from V and 8 from J, leaving 27 bases between them. From germline, CDR1 is KGHSH and CDR2 LQKENI. The chain's CDR3 is CASSPAVGLQGHQLGYTF. Here the CDR3 DNA reads TGTGCCAGCTCACCAGCAGTGGGGCTTCAGGGACATCAACTGGGCTACACCTTC.

The rearrangement uses TRBV5-1 and TRBJ1-3; D is perhaps TRBD1 (5 bases). This CDR3 is built from 17 residues. Germline V gene lookup returns CDR1 SGHRS and CDR2 YFSETQ. Trimming stripped 1 base from V and 4 bases from J, with 18 bases between. DNA of the CDR3: TGCGCCAGCAGCTTGCCCAGGGACTCCTTTACAGGAAACACCATATATTTT. Protein: CASSLPRDSFTGNTIYF.

This chain connects TRBV5-4 to TRBJ1-1; 7 bases line up with TRBD1. The junction had 6 bases not matched to a gene; V was cut back by 4 bases and J by 0 bases. The germline CDR1 and CDR2 sequences are SGHNT and YYREEE (reference sequence). The CDR3 has 15 amino acids. The DNA of the CDR3 is TGTGCCAGCAGCCCTCCACAGGGGTTGAACACTGAAGCTTTCTTT. This encodes CASSPPQGLNTEAFF.

The rearrangement joins TRBV30 to TRBJ1-2; D unresolved. The germline V gene has CDR1 GTSNPN and CDR2 SVGIG (reference sequence). This CDR3 is built from 12 residues. The V end was cut by 7 bases, the J end by 8 bases, with 17 bases between. Written as DNA, the CDR3 is TGTGCCTCTTTGACGGACGTCCGCGGCTACACCTTC. Translated: CASLTDVRGYTF. The full variable domain, rest sourced from reference TRBV30 and TRBJ1-2, is SQTIHQWPATLVQPVGSPLSLECTVEGTSNPNLYWYRQAAGRGLQLLFYSVGIGQISSEVPQNLSASRPQDRQFILSSKKLLLSDSGFYLCASLTDVRGYTFGSGTRLTVV.

The V and J genes are TRBV27 and TRBJ2-6; 8 bases are a match to TRBD2. The CDR3 is 13 amino acids. The junction had 2 bases not matched to a gene; V was cut back by 10 bases and J by 3 bases. Germline loops: CDR1 MNHEY, CDR2 SMNVEV (reference sequence). CDR3 sequence: CATGGGGANVLTF. CDR3 bases: TGTGCCACCGGGGGGGGTGGGGCCAACGTCCTGACTTTC.

The chain links TRBV24-1 to TRBJ1-2; D ambiguous. The V end lost 5 bases, the J end lost 2 bases, and 11 bases lay between the germline ends. CDR3 length equals 14 residues. In germline, CDR1 is KGHDR, CDR2 SFDVKD. The chain's CDR3 is CATSGEHANYGYTF. The CDR3 region has the DNA TGTGCCACCAGTGGCGAACACGCAAACTATGGCTACACCTTC.

The chain recombines TRBV28 with TRBJ1-2, with D possibly matching TRBD1 (6 bases). This CDR3 has 15 residues. V was trimmed by 4 bases and J by 8 bases, leaving 20 bases between them. Looked up from germline, CDR1 is MDHEN and CDR2 is SYDVKM. The CDR3 protein is CASSSPPGGGNGYTF. In nucleotides, the CDR3 is TGTGCCAGCAGTTCCCCCCCGGGGGGGGGCAACGGCTACACCTTC.

The J gene is TRBJ1-3, the V gene TRBV19; D might be TRBD1 (6 bases). Trimming pared 7 bases from V and 0 bases from J, leaving 13 bases between. Per germline, CDR1 LNHDA and CDR2 SQIVND (reference sequence). The CDR3 sequence is 15 residues long. The chain's CDR3 is CASTAPGDSGNTIYF. The CDR3 bases are TGTGCCAGTACCGCACCAGGGGACTCTGGAAACACCATATATTTT.

The chain is built from TRBV28 and TRBJ1-2; possible D gene TRBD1, 6 bases. V was trimmed by 3 bases and J by 12 bases, leaving 17 bases between them. Per germline, CDR1 MDHEN and CDR2 SYDVKM. CDR3 length: 13 amino acids. CDR3 sequence: CASSFFGTSLNTF. The CDR3 coding sequence is TGTGCCAGCAGTTTCTTCGGGACAAGTTTAAACACCTTC.

V is TRBV7-9 and J is TRBJ2-7, with D perhaps TRBD1 or TRBD2 (5 bases each). Trimming removed 1 base at V and 4 bases at J, with 8 bases between. The CDR3 length is 13 residues. Germline V gives CDR1 SEHNR, CDR2 FQNEAQ (reference sequence). CDR3 residues: CASSLVGGYEQYF. CDR3 nucleotide sequence: TGTGCCAGCAGCTTAGTTGGGGGATACGAGCAGTACTTC.

The chain combines TRBV6-5 with TRBJ2-4, with 9 bases identical to TRBD1. Germline V lookup: CDR1 MNHEY, CDR2 SVGAGI. Losses at the gene ends were 5 bases for V and 8 bases for J; bases not matched to a gene: 7. This CDR3 has 14 amino acids. The chain's CDR3 is CASSPGTGRDIQYF. Here the CDR3 DNA reads TGTGCCAGCAGTCCCGGGACAGGGCGGGACATTCAGTACTTC.

This clone was detected only once. V and J are TRBV28 and TRBJ1-1; D is ambiguous. Germline V gives CDR1 MDHEN, CDR2 SYDVKM. This CDR3 is 15 amino acids long. With 8 bases removed from V and 3 bases from J, the gap between germline ends came to 19 bases. The CDR3 coding sequence is TGTGCCAGCGGTACACCCGGGCAGAGCGACACTGAAGCTTTCTTT. This translates into CASGTPGQSDTEAFF.

This clone was seen once. V usage is TRBV5-5 and J usage is TRBJ1-2, with a possible D match to TRBD1 (5 bases). Germline CDR1 and CDR2: SGHKS and YYEKEE (reference sequence). V was trimmed by 4 bases and J by 1 base, leaving 8 bases between them. The CDR3 totals 13 residues. CDR3 protein: CASSPTVNYGYTF. For the CDR3, the DNA is TGTGCCAGCAGCCCGACAGTTAACTATGGCTACACCTTC. Filled out from reference TRBV5-5 and TRBJ1-2, the complete variable domain reads DAGVTQSPTHLIKTRGQQVTLRCSPISGHKSVSWYQQVLGQGPQFIFQYYEKEERGRGNFPDRFSARQFPNYSSELNVNALLLGDSALYLCASSPTVNYGYTFGSGTRLTVV.

The chain is built from TRBV11-2 and TRBJ2-1; 9 nucleotides line up with TRBD2. V was clipped by 5 bases and J by 8 bases; unmatched bases: 13. The CDR3 is made up of 16 amino acids. CDR1 is SGHAT, CDR2 FQNNGV, per germline. CDR3 residues: CASSPSGIKGWYEQFF. DNA of the CDR3: TGTGCCAGCAGCCCTAGCGGGATAAAGGGGTGGTATGAGCAGTTCTTC.

This clone occurred once. The J gene is TRBJ2-5, the V gene TRBV11-1; the D is unclear. Germline assignment: CDR1 SGHAT and CDR2 FQDESV (reference sequence). Deletions cut 3 bases from V and 5 bases from J, with 10 bases between. CDR3 length: 13 amino acids. The CDR3 coding sequence is TGTGCCAGCAGCTTCACAAGTGGGGAGACCCAGTACTTC. Translating gives CASSFTSGETQYF.

The chain joins TRBV27 to TRBJ1-2, with 7 bases identical to TRBD1. Trimming at V came to 6 bases and at J to 8 bases, leaving 18 bases not matched to a gene. Germline values: CDR1 MNHEY, CDR2 SMNVEV (reference sequence). This CDR3 contains 16 residues. The CDR3 DNA sequence: TGTGCCAGCAGACTCAACACCGGGACAGTGCCCGGGGGCTACACCTTC. This gives the protein CASRLNTGTVPGGYTF.

The V call is TRBV2, the J call TRBJ2-7, with D tentatively TRBD2 (5 bases). The CDR3 consists of 13 residues. V was pared by 6 bases and J by 4 bases, with 13 bases between. In germline, CDR1 is SNHLY, CDR2 FYNNEI. The CDR3: CASSSMTTYEQYF. The CDR3 DNA reads TGTGCCAGCAGCTCCATGACTACATACGAGCAGTACTTC.

This clone is a singleton in its sample. This rearrangement joins TRBV6-6 to TRBJ2-2, with TRBD2 matching 9 bases. J lost 0 bases, V lost 5 bases, and 7 bases had no gene match. The CDR3 has 17 residues. The V gene's germline CDR1 is MNHNY and CDR2 SVGAGI (reference sequence). The CDR3 nucleotides are TGTGCCAGCAGTCGAACGTGGACTAGCGCGAACACCGGGGAGCTGTTTTTT. This sequence encodes CASSRTWTSANTGELFF.

The chain uses TRBV9 and TRBJ1-6, with a possible D match to TRBD1 (5 bases). The CDR3 extends over 13 amino acids. CDR1 and CDR2 (germline): SGDLS, YYNGEE. V dropped 5 bases and J dropped 10 bases, with 13 bases sitting between them. The CDR3 coding sequence is TGTGCCAGCAGTGAAGGGGTTGAATCACCCCTCCACTTT. Translated, it gives CASSEGVESPLHF.